The 16 T cell receptor beta chains below were found in one sample sequenced in a study of cytomegalovirus exposure and HLA in healthy donors. The PCR was carried out with 60 Vbeta primers and 13 Jbeta primers. The repertoire was sequenced with immunoSEQ multiplex PCR; TCRdb's copy has only in-frame clones and lacks some. The sample lists about 120,000 clones, nearly 65% occurring once. Material: PBMCs. The source is a man aged 40-50 years in good health and CMV-seropositive.

This clone was observed a single time. This chain links TRBV27 with TRBJ2-7; D may be TRBD1 (6 bases). V lost 2 bases, J lost 2 bases, and 16 bases lay in between. The CDR3 consists of 16 residues. Germline V gene data show CDR1 as MNHEY and CDR2 as SMNVEV (reference sequence). The CDR3 loop reads CASSLRGDTTTYEQYF. The CDR3 coding sequence is TGTGCCAGCAGTTTAAGAGGGGACACTACAACCTACGAGCAGTACTTC.

This rearrangement joins TRBV5-4 to TRBJ2-3; 14 bases map to TRBD2. The CDR3 runs to 15 residues. V trimming: 5 bases; J trimming: 6 bases; junction bases outside the gene matches: 5. Germline values: CDR1 SGHNT, CDR2 YYREEE (reference sequence). Here the CDR3 reads CASRYGLAGGDTQYF. CDR3 DNA sequence: TGTGCCAGCAGATATGGACTAGCGGGAGGCGATACGCAGTATTTT.

This clone was counted once. The chain employs TRBV27 and TRBJ1-6, with D hard to call. The CDR3 runs to 14 residues. CDR1 and CDR2 from the germline V gene are MNHEY and SMNVEV (reference sequence). V was shortened by 4 bases and J by 4 bases, with 8 bases between the two germline ends. The CDR3 region has the DNA TGTGCCAGCAGTTCTCCGGGTTATAATTCACCCCTCCACTTT. This translates into CASSSPGYNSPLHF.

This chain links TRBV19 with TRBJ1-4, with 9 bases lining up with TRBD1. The length of the CDR3 is 14 residues. CDR1 is LNHDA, CDR2 SQIVND, per germline (reference sequence). V lost 5 bases to trimming and J lost 6 bases; unmatched junction nucleotides: 4. Written as DNA, the CDR3 is TGTGCCAGTAGTTGGGGACAGGGACATGAAAAACTGTTTTTT. It is translated as CASSWGQGHEKLFF.

This sequence joins TRBV28 and TRBJ2-3; 8 bases agree with TRBD1. Germline V CDR1 and CDR2: MDHEN, SYDVKM. CDR3 size: 15 residues. V lost 5 bases and J lost 1; bases outside the gene matches: 5. The chain's CDR3 is CASSAGGAGTDTQYF. Here the CDR3 DNA reads TGTGCCAGCAGTGCAGGGGGCGCGGGCACAGATACGCAGTATTTT.

The gene calls are TRBV7-3 and TRBJ2-1; TRBD1 aligns across 7 bases. The germline CDR1 and CDR2 sequences are SGHTA and FQGTGA. With V trimmed by 5 bases and J by 7 bases, 11 bases remained unmatched. The length of the CDR3 is 15 residues. CDR3 nucleotides: TGTGCCAGCAGCCCAGACAGGGAAAGATGGAATGAGCAGTTCTTC. This sequence encodes CASSPDRERWNEQFF.

This clone was found a few times. The chain recombines TRBV11-2 with TRBJ2-1, with 9 positions matching TRBD1. The CDR3 length is 16 residues. Germline CDR1 and CDR2: SGHAT and FQNNGV. Unmatched junction bases numbered 12, after V lost 5 bases and J lost 7 bases. The chain's CDR3 is CASSHPIRTGDNEQFF. For the CDR3, the DNA is TGTGCCAGCAGCCACCCCATTCGGACAGGGGATAATGAGCAGTTCTTC.

This clone was recorded once. The chain recombines TRBV5-8 with TRBJ2-2; perhaps TRBD2 as D (6 bases). Germline V gene sequence: CDR1 SGHTS, CDR2 YDEGEE. V was clipped by 4 bases and J by 6 bases, with 7 bases between them. The CDR3 covers 12 residues. The CDR3 reads CASSRRAGELFF. The CDR3 DNA reads TGTGCCAGCAGCCGGAGGGCCGGGGAGCTGTTTTTT.

The V and J genes are TRBV2 and TRBJ2-7, with a weak D call TRBD2 (6 bases). The germline V gene has CDR1 SNHLY and CDR2 FYNNEI. The CDR3 contains 13 residues. V was pared by 6 bases and J by 9 bases, with 18 bases between. The CDR3 sequence is CASRTGLLMGQYF. In DNA, the CDR3 is TGTGCCAGCAGGACGGGACTCCTAATGGGGCAGTACTTC.

The gene calls are TRBV10-3 and TRBJ1-3; D might be TRBD1 (6 bases). CDR3 length: 14 amino acids. V was cut by 6 bases and J by 4 bases, with 13 bases left in between. CDR1 ENHRY and CDR2 SYGVKD come from the germline V gene. This chain's CDR3 is CAIRQGSLGNTIYF. The CDR3 region has the DNA TGTGCCATCAGGCAGGGGTCGTTGGGAAACACCATATATTTT.

This clone was recorded a few times. The chain employs TRBV6-5 and TRBJ2-1, with 7 bases identical to TRBD1. Losses at the gene ends were 4 bases for V and 2 bases for J; bases not matched to a gene: 8. Germline V gives CDR1 MNHEY, CDR2 SVGAGI. This CDR3 contains 16 residues. The CDR3 DNA sequence: TGTGCCAGCAGTTCTCCGCGAGGGGGCGCCTACAATGAGCAGTTCTTC. Its translation: CASSSPRGGAYNEQFF.

This clone showed up just once. The chain carries TRBV7-2 and TRBJ2-2; possibly TRBD2 for D (6 bases). The CDR3 is made up of 17 amino acids. V gave up 1 base and J gave up 0 bases, with 12 bases separating them. Germline-derived CDR1 and CDR2 are SGHTA and FQGNSA. CDR3 in amino acids: CASSLEGGAANTGELFF. CDR3 DNA sequence: TGTGCCAGCAGCTTAGAGGGCGGGGCCGCGAACACCGGGGAGCTGTTTTTT.

V is TRBV7-9 and J is TRBJ2-3; a possible D gene is TRBD2 (6 bases). With 2 bases removed from V and 1 base from J, the gap between germline ends came to 13 bases. The CDR3 is 16 residues long. Germline V CDR1 and CDR2: SEHNR, FQNEAQ (reference sequence). This CDR3 is CASSLLTGDGTDTQYF. CDR3 DNA: TGTGCCAGCAGCTTATTAACGGGAGACGGCACAGATACGCAGTATTTT.

This chain connects TRBV7-9 to TRBJ1-2, with D uncertain. There are 13 residues in the CDR3. Germline V gene lookup returns CDR1 SEHNR and CDR2 FQNEAQ (reference sequence). The V and J ends lost 3 bases and 4 bases respectively, with 9 bases between them. The CDR3 is CASSFGGSYGYTF. CDR3 coding DNA: TGTGCCAGCAGCTTTGGAGGAAGCTATGGCTACACCTTC.

The sample holds one count of this clone. The gene calls are TRBV4-2 and TRBJ1-2, with 10 bases fitting TRBD1. The CDR3 has 17 residues. Germline V CDR1 and CDR2: LGHNA, YNFKEQ. The ends lost 2 bases at V and 2 bases at J; junction bases unmatched: 8. The CDR3, as DNA: TGTGCCAGCAGCCAAAGGGACAGGGGTAATAGGAACTATGGCTACACCTTC. Encoded protein: CASSQRDRGNRNYGYTF.

The chain couples TRBV7-9 to TRBJ2-6; 7 nucleotides align to TRBD1. Per the germline V gene, CDR1 is SEHNR and CDR2 is FQNEAQ (reference sequence). The CDR3 contains 17 residues. J was trimmed by 4 bases and V by 4 bases; bases with no gene match: 10. Here the CDR3 DNA reads TGTGCCAGCAGCTCGGGACAGCCCTTCTCGGGGGCCAACGTCCTGACTTTC. Encoded protein: CASSSGQPFSGANVLTF.